This T cell receptor (beta chain) was observed in a study of T cells after yellow fever vaccination. Study outcomes and limitations: Some clonotypes were seen in both the CD4 and the CD8 compartments. These made up a small share and likely arose from convergent recombination.

This clonotype was found a few times. What it binds is unknown. It was through 5'RACE template switching that TCR cDNA was made, with a universal primer site and UMIs added. TCRdb re-called the 5' RACE reads through MiXCR, storing one row per CDR3 protein. Here the sample spans 320,000 or so distinct CDR3 sequences, about 8.3% being singletons. The CDR3 consists of 16 residues. CDR1 and CDR2 from the germline V gene are SGHNT and YYREEE (reference sequence). V dropped 5 bases and J dropped 2; count of bases not matched to a gene: 6. V and J are TRBV5-4 and TRBJ2-1; 11 nucleotides align to TRBD2. This specimen was PBMCs, taken more than 35 days after the first yellow fever vaccination. This TCR was recovered from a man aged 18 to 30 who received the YFV17D yellow fever vaccine. The CDR3 DNA is TGTGCCAGCAGGGCGGGACTAGCGGATACCTACAATGAGCAGTTCTTC. This translates into CASRAGLADTYNEQFF.